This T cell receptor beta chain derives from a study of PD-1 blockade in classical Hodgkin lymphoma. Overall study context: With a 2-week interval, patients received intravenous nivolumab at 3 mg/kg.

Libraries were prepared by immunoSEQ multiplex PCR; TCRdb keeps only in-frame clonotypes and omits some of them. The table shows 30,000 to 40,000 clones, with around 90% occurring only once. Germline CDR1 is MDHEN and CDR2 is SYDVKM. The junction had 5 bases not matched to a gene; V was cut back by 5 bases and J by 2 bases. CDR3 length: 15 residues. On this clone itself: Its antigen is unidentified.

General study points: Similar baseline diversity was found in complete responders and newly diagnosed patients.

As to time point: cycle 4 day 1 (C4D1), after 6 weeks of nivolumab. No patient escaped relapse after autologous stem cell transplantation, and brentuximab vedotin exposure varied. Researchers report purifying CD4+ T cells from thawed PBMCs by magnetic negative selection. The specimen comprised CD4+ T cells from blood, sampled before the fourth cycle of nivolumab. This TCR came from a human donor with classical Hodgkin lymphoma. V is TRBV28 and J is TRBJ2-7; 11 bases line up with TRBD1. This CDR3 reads CASSEPGQGAYEQYF. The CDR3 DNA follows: TGTGCCAGCAGTGAACCGGGACAGGGGGCCTACGAGCAGTACTTC.